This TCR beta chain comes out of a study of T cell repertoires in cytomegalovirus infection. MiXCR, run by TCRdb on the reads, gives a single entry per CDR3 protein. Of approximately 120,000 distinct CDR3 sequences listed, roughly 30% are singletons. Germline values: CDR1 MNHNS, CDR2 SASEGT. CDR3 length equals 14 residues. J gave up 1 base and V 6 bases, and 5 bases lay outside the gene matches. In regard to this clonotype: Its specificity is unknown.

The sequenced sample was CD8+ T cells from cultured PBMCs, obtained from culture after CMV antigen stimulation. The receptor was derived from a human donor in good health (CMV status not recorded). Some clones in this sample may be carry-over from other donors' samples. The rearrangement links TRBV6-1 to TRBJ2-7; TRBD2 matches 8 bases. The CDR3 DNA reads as TGTGCCAGCAGCGGGAGGGACGGATCCTACGAGCAGTACTTC. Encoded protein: CASSGRDGSYEQYF.